This record covers a single T cell receptor beta chain. Its antigen is still unknown. Germline CDR1 is SEHNR and CDR2 is FQNEAQ (reference sequence). CDR3 length: 17 residues. Unmatched junction bases numbered 16, after V lost 5 bases and J lost 4 bases. Recipients boosted at about 4 weeks or about 12 weeks are pooled. This entry comes from a study of T cell responses to AZD1222 COVID-19 vaccine. Study-wide points: Only six or seven AZD1222 recipients tested seropositive at baseline. Epitopes outside B.1.351 and B.1.1.7 mutated regions reportedly drew nearly half of spike TCRs.

The data were produced by immunoSEQ multiplex PCR, yet TCRdb's version contains in-frame clones alone and is incomplete. The table records about 140,000 clones, around 92% of them present only once. The sample was peripheral blood, taken 28 days after the second AZD1222 dose. The source of this sequence is an adult who received the AZD1222 COVID-19 vaccine. V usage is TRBV7-9 and J usage is TRBJ1-2; 7 nucleotides line up with TRBD1. The CDR3 nucleotides are TGTGCCAGCAGCCCAGACAGGGCTATGGAGAAGGGCTATGGCTACACCTTC. The encoded protein is CASSPDRAMEKGYGYTF. Full variable domain (remainder filled in from reference TRBV7-9 and TRBJ1-2): DTGVSQNPRHKITKRGQNVTFRCDPISEHNRLYWYRQTLGQGPEFLTYFQNEAQLEKSRLLSDRFSAERPKGSFSTLEIQRTEQGDSAMYLCASSPDRAMEKGYGYTFGSGTRLTVV.